Sequencing of this TCR beta chain was carried out in a study of T cell repertoires in cytomegalovirus infection. Study details: From public TCR beta signatures came an indication of both CMV infection and matching HLA type.

Findings and caveats of the study: It was HLA-C-restricted CMV-specific TCR beta clonotypes that dominated the response ex vivo. Frequencies of public TCR beta families were cumulated, and this identified carriers of CMV plus the relevant HLA.

TCRdb ran MiXCR on the reads and lists one entry per CDR3 protein. The sample consists of more than 150,000 distinct CDR3 sequences, over 15% of them appearing once. To note about this clonotype: Its antigen is unknown.

From germline, CDR1 is SNHLY and CDR2 FYNNEI. Trimming pared 8 bases from V and 3 bases from J, leaving 16 bases between. This CDR3 has 14 amino acids. Sequencing was done on a sample of CD8+ T cells from PBMCs. The clonotype comes from a human donor in good health (CMV status not recorded). Some clones in this sample may be carry-over from other donors' samples. The chain employs TRBV2 and TRBJ1-2, with D possibly TRBD1 on 6 matching bases. The CDR3 region has the DNA TGTGCCAGCGCCAGGGGTGATAGCCACTATGGCTACACCTTC. It translates to CASARGDSHYGYTF.